The rows below give T cell receptor beta chains drawn from one sample of a study of T-cell memory formation after mild COVID-19. TCRdb re-called the 5' RACE reads through MiXCR, storing one row per CDR3 protein. Of around 320,000 distinct CDR3 sequences in the sample, roughly 19% were seen once. Input material: PBMCs or a T cell subset sorted from them (not recorded which). The receptors stem from a man younger than 30 who had mild COVID-19 (a few samples of this study predate the infection). Cell type and time point are not known. Each CDR3 is given with its conserved first and last residue. Fields, in order: CDR3 DNA, CDR3 protein, D gene, V gene, J gene, CDR3 length, clone size. D genes are given only for firm matches. Size is omitted from some rows. Given values are once, few, many or a class for expanded clones.

DNA: TGTGCCTGGGGACAATCGAACACTGAAGCTTTCTTT; CDR3: CAWGQSNTEAFF; D: .; V: TRBV30; J: TRBJ1-1; length: 12; size: .
DNA: TGTGCCATCAGTGAGTCGGTATTCGTAATAGGGGAAGCCAAAAACATTCAGTACTTC; CDR3: CAISESVFVIGEAKNIQYF; D: .; V: TRBV10-3; J: TRBJ2-4; length: 19; size: .
DNA: TGTGCCAGCAGGGAGCACGAGACCCAGTACTTC; CDR3: CASREHETQYF; D: .; V: TRBV7-2; J: TRBJ2-5; length: 11; size: .
DNA: TGTGCCAGCAGGACGGGAGTCACCCACAATGAGCAGTTCTTC; CDR3: CASRTGVTHNEQFF; D: .; V: TRBV25-1; J: TRBJ2-1; length: 14; size: .
DNA: TGCAGTGCCCTCCTTTGGGGATGGGAGACCCAGTACTTC; CDR3: CSALLWGWETQYF; D: .; V: TRBV20-1; J: TRBJ2-5; length: 13; size: few
DNA: TGTGCCAGCAGCCCCGGGATGGGGCAGTTCTTC; CDR3: CASSPGMGQFF; D: .; V: TRBV7-3; J: TRBJ2-1; length: 11; size: .
DNA: TGCAGCGTTGAGGCCCTAGATGGACAGGCCACCTACGAGCAGTACTTC; CDR3: CSVEALDGQATYEQYF; D: TRBD1; V: TRBV29-1; J: TRBJ2-7; length: 16; size: few
DNA: TGCGCCAGCAGCTCAGGGGTACCTCAAGAGACCCAGTACTTC; CDR3: CASSSGVPQETQYF; D: .; V: TRBV5-1; J: TRBJ2-5; length: 14; size: few
DNA: TGTGCCAGCAGCCCTACAGGGGGGGGCTACAATGAGCAGTTCTTC; CDR3: CASSPTGGGYNEQFF; D: .; V: TRBV5-5; J: TRBJ2-1; length: 15; size: many
DNA: TGTGCCAGCAGTGAACAGGGGAGGTCAGAGACCCAGTACTTC; CDR3: CASSEQGRSETQYF; D: .; V: TRBV6-1; J: TRBJ2-5; length: 14; size: .
DNA: TGTGCCAGCACCCCCAGGGGAGTTCTGGCAGATACGCAGTATTTT; CDR3: CASTPRGVLADTQYF; D: .; V: TRBV12-3/TRBV12-4; J: TRBJ2-3; length: 15; size: .
DNA: TGCGCCAGCAGCCGAATCCGGGACTACCGGACAGATACGCAGTATTTT; CDR3: CASSRIRDYRTDTQYF; D: TRBD2; V: TRBV4-3; J: TRBJ2-3; length: 16; size: few
DNA: TGCGCCAGCAGCCAAAGATCCCGCACAGATACGCAGTATTTT; CDR3: CASSQRSRTDTQYF; D: .; V: TRBV4-3; J: TRBJ2-3; length: 14; size: .
DNA: TGTGCCAGCCTGGGGGGGGCCAATGAGCAGTTCTTC; CDR3: CASLGGANEQFF; D: .; V: TRBV6-6; J: TRBJ2-1; length: 12; size: .
DNA: TGTGCCAGCAGTTACTCTGCGGGGGGGCTCGGCGGGGAGCTGTTTTTT; CDR3: CASSYSAGGLGGELFF; D: TRBD2; V: TRBV6-5; J: TRBJ2-2; length: 16; size: .
DNA: TGTGCCAGCAGCTTGGCCATAGGGGTTGACACTGAAGCTTTCTTT; CDR3: CASSLAIGVDTEAFF; D: .; V: TRBV5-5; J: TRBJ1-1; length: 15; size: .
DNA: TGCAGCGTTGCGGGACAATACCAAGAGACCCAGTACTTC; CDR3: CSVAGQYQETQYF; D: .; V: TRBV29-1; J: TRBJ2-5; length: 13; size: .
DNA: TGTGCCAGCAGTTTCACACCCCGACAGGCAGGACTGTTTTTT; CDR3: CASSFTPRQAGLFF; D: .; V: TRBV12-3/TRBV12-4; J: TRBJ1-4; length: 14; size: few
DNA: TGTGCCAGCTTAGCCTGCGGATTGTATCCCCAGCATTTT; CDR3: CASLACGLYPQHF; D: .; V: TRBV11-3; J: TRBJ1-5; length: 13; size: few
DNA: TGTGCCAGCAGTAAAGCGGGACAGGGACGTCAATATACGCAGTATTTT; CDR3: CASSKAGQGRQYTQYF; D: TRBD1; V: TRBV27; J: TRBJ2-3; length: 16; size: many
DNA: TGCAGTGCGCCCCGCGCGGGGTCCAGTCCCCAGCGAGCTTTCTTT; CDR3: CSAPRAGSSPQRAFF; D: .; V: TRBV20-1; J: TRBJ1-1; length: 15; size: many
DNA: TGTGCCAGCACCCCCCCTCCGATTACCTACCAAGAGACCCAGTACTTC; CDR3: CASTPPPITYQETQYF; D: .; V: TRBV28; J: TRBJ2-5; length: 16; size: .
DNA: TGTGCCAGCAGTACGGGGGGCCTTAGCACAGATACGCAGTATTTT; CDR3: CASSTGGLSTDTQYF; D: .; V: TRBV12-3/TRBV12-4; J: TRBJ2-3; length: 15; size: .
DNA: TGTGCCAGCAGCAAAGCGGGGGGGCGTACCGGGGAGCTGTTTTTT; CDR3: CASSKAGGRTGELFF; D: TRBD2; V: TRBV7-7; J: TRBJ2-2; length: 15; size: .
DNA: TGTGCCAGCAGCTTCAGGGGTGGTCTCACCGGGGAGCTGTTTTTT; CDR3: CASSFRGGLTGELFF; D: .; V: TRBV12-3/TRBV12-4; J: TRBJ2-2; length: 15; size: .
DNA: TGTGCCAGCAGCTTAGGGTGGGGGCAGCCCGGGGAGCTGTTTTTT; CDR3: CASSLGWGQPGELFF; D: .; V: TRBV7-8; J: TRBJ2-2; length: 15; size: few
DNA: TGTGCCAGCGATACCCTGCCTAACTATGGCTACACCTTC; CDR3: CASDTLPNYGYTF; D: .; V: TRBV2; J: TRBJ1-2; length: 13; size: few
DNA: TGTGCCAGCAGCTTAGCGTCGTATCAGGGAAGTTCGCGGGGAAACACCATATATTTT; CDR3: CASSLASYQGSSRGNTIYF; D: .; V: TRBV7-2; J: TRBJ1-3; length: 19; size: .
DNA: TGTGCCAGCAGCTTGGACAGGGGCCTCACAGATACGCAGTATTTT; CDR3: CASSLDRGLTDTQYF; D: TRBD1; V: TRBV5-4; J: TRBJ2-3; length: 15; size: few
DNA: TGTGCCAGCAGCGTAGACCGGGACAAGTATTTT; CDR3: CASSVDRDKYF; D: .; V: TRBV7-2; J: TRBJ2-3; length: 11; size: .
DNA: TGCGCCAGCAGCAGGGAGTCCTATGGCTACACCTTC; CDR3: CASSRESYGYTF; D: .; V: TRBV5-1; J: TRBJ1-2; length: 12; size: .
DNA: TGCGCCAGCAGCTGGGACTCCAACAATGAGCAGTTCTTC; CDR3: CASSWDSNNEQFF; D: .; V: TRBV4-3; J: TRBJ2-1; length: 13; size: few
DNA: TGCAGTGTTGGGCCTAGCCGGAACATTCAGTACTTC; CDR3: CSVGPSRNIQYF; D: .; V: TRBV29-1; J: TRBJ2-4; length: 12; size: .
DNA: TGTGCCAGCAGCGACCGCCCCGACAGTAATGAAAAACTGTTTTTT; CDR3: CASSDRPDSNEKLFF; D: .; V: TRBV12-3/TRBV12-4; J: TRBJ1-4; length: 15; size: .
DNA: TGCGCCAGCAGCCAAGAGCTAGCGGGGGGCACAGATACGCAGTATTTT; CDR3: CASSQELAGGTDTQYF; D: TRBD2; V: TRBV4-3; J: TRBJ2-3; length: 16; size: .
DNA: TGTGCCATCCGCGGGGGGTTACAAGAGACCCAGTACTTC; CDR3: CAIRGGLQETQYF; D: TRBD2; V: TRBV10-3; J: TRBJ2-5; length: 13; size: few
DNA: TGTGCCAGCAGTTTGATCGGGGGGGGCGTACCAAGCACAGATACGCAGTATTTT; CDR3: CASSLIGGGVPSTDTQYF; D: TRBD2; V: TRBV12-3/TRBV12-4; J: TRBJ2-3; length: 18; size: few
DNA: TGCGCCAGCAGCCTTGACCCGGGACTAGCGGGTAACCGCAATGAGCAGTTCTTC; CDR3: CASSLDPGLAGNRNEQFF; D: TRBD2; V: TRBV4-3; J: TRBJ2-1; length: 18; size: .
DNA: TGTGCCAGCAGCTTATCTCCGGCAGGGAACACTGAAGCTTTCTTT; CDR3: CASSLSPAGNTEAFF; D: .; V: TRBV7-3; J: TRBJ1-1; length: 15; size: .
DNA: TGTGCCAGCAGCCGACGAAGCGTCGGGAACACTGAAGCTTTCTTT; CDR3: CASSRRSVGNTEAFF; D: .; V: TRBV6-5; J: TRBJ1-1; length: 15; size: few
DNA: TGCGCCAGCAGCGAACAGGGTCATCTGAGCACAGATACGCAGTATTTT; CDR3: CASSEQGHLSTDTQYF; D: .; V: TRBV4-1; J: TRBJ2-3; length: 16; size: .
DNA: TGCAGCGTTGCCAGGGATTTGTCTAGTGAGCAGTACTTC; CDR3: CSVARDLSSEQYF; D: .; V: TRBV29-1; J: TRBJ2-7; length: 13; size: .
DNA: TGTGCCAGCAGCTCAGGGGGGCTAAAGCAGTTCTTC; CDR3: CASSSGGLKQFF; D: .; V: TRBV7-3; J: TRBJ2-1; length: 12; size: few
DNA: TGTGCCAGCAGGCGACTAGGGGCGGTTCAAGAGACCCAGTACTTC; CDR3: CASRRLGAVQETQYF; D: .; V: TRBV7-2; J: TRBJ2-5; length: 15; size: .
DNA: TGTGCCAGCAGCTTTAGCGGGGAGACCACAGATACGCAGTATTTT; CDR3: CASSFSGETTDTQYF; D: TRBD2; V: TRBV9; J: TRBJ2-3; length: 15; size: .
DNA: TGCGCCAGCAGCTTTACAGGGGGCGCCGAGCAGTACTTC; CDR3: CASSFTGGAEQYF; D: TRBD1; V: TRBV5-1; J: TRBJ2-7; length: 13; size: .
DNA: TGTGCCAGTAGTACCAGGGACAGAACGGAGACCCAGTACTTC; CDR3: CASSTRDRTETQYF; D: TRBD1; V: TRBV19; J: TRBJ2-5; length: 14; size: .
DNA: TGCAGTGCTAGAGATTGGGAGCGGGGGGTAAACACCGGGGAGCTGTTTTTT; CDR3: CSARDWERGVNTGELFF; D: TRBD2; V: TRBV20-1; J: TRBJ2-2; length: 17; size: .
DNA: TGTGCCAGCAGCACCCTCAACTCGGATACGCAGTATTTT; CDR3: CASSTLNSDTQYF; D: .; V: TRBV7-2; J: TRBJ2-3; length: 13; size: few
DNA: TGTGCCAGCAGCCCTGGAGTGGCAGACTACGAGCAGTACTTC; CDR3: CASSPGVADYEQYF; D: .; V: TRBV5-5; J: TRBJ2-7; length: 14; size: .
DNA: TGCGCCAGCAGCTTGGTTCTGAGCGGGGGGTATGAGCAGTTCTTC; CDR3: CASSLVLSGGYEQFF; D: TRBD2; V: TRBV5-1; J: TRBJ2-1; length: 15; size: few
DNA: TGTGCCAGAGCCGGGGGTGGCACCGGGGAGCTGTTTTTT; CDR3: CARAGGGTGELFF; D: .; V: TRBV2; J: TRBJ2-2; length: 13; size: many
DNA: TGTGCCAGCAGCTTAGGGGACAGGGCCGATACGCAGTATTTT; CDR3: CASSLGDRADTQYF; D: TRBD1; V: TRBV7-2; J: TRBJ2-3; length: 14; size: .
DNA: TGTGCCAGCAGCGTAGATCATAGGCGGGAAACCTACAATGAGCAGTTCTTC; CDR3: CASSVDHRRETYNEQFF; D: .; V: TRBV9; J: TRBJ2-1; length: 17; size: many